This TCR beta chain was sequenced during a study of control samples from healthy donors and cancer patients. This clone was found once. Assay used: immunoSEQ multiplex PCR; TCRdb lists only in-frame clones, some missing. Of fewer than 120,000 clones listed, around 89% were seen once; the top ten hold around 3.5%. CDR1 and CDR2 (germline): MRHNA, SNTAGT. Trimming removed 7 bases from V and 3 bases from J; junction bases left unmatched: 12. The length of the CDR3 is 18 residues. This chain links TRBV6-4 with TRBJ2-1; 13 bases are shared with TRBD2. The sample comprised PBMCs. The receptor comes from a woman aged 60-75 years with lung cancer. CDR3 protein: CASNARGRLAGGYNEQFF. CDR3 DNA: TGTGCCAGCAACGCTAGGGGGCGACTAGCGGGAGGCTACAATGAGCAGTTCTTC.